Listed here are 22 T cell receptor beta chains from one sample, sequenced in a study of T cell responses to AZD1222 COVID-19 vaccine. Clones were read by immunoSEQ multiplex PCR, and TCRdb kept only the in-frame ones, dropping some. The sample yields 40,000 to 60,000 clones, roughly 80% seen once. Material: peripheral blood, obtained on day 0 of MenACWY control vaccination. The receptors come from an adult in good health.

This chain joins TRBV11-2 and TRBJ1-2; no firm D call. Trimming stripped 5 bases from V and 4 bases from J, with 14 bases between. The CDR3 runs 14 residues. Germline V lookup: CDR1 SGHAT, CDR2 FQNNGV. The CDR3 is CASSRLGFGYGYTF. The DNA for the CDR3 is TGTGCCAGCAGCCGCTTGGGTTTCGGCTATGGCTACACCTTC. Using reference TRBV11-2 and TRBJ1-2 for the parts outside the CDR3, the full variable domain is EAGVAQSPRYKIIEKRQSVAFWCNPISGHATLYWYQQILGQGPKLLIQFQNNGVVDDSQLPKDRFSAERLKGVDSTLKIQPAKLEDSAVYLCASSRLGFGYGYTFGSGTRLTVV.

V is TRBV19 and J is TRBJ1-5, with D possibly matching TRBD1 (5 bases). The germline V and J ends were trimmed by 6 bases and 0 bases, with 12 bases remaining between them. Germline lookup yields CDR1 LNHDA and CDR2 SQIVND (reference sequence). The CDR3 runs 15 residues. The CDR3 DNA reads TGTGCCAGTAGCATGAGAGGGGTTAGCAATCAGCCCCAGCATTTT. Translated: CASSMRGVSNQPQHF.

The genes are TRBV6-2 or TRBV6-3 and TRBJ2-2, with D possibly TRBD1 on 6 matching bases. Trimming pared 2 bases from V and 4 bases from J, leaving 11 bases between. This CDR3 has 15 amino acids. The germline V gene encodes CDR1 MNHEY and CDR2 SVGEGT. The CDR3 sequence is CASSYPQGRTGELFF. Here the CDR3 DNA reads TGTGCCAGCAGTTACCCCCAGGGGCGCACCGGGGAGCTGTTTTTT.

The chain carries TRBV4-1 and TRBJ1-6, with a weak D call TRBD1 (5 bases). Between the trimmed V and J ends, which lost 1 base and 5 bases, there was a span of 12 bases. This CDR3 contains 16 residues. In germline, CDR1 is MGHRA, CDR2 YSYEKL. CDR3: CASSQGVRDHNSPLHF. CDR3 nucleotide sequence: TGCGCCAGCAGCCAAGGAGTCCGGGACCATAATTCACCCCTCCACTTT.

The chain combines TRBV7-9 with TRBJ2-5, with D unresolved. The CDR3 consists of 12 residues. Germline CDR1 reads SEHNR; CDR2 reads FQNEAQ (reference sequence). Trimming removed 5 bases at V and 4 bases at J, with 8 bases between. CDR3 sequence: CASSPYVETQYF. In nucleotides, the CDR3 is TGTGCCAGCAGCCCCTATGTAGAGACCCAGTACTTC.

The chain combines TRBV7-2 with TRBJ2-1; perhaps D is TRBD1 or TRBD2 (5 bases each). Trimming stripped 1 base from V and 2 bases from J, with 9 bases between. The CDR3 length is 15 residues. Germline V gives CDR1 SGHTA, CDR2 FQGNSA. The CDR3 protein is CASSLDPGPYNEQFF. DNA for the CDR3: TGTGCCAGCAGCTTAGATCCGGGACCCTACAATGAGCAGTTCTTC.

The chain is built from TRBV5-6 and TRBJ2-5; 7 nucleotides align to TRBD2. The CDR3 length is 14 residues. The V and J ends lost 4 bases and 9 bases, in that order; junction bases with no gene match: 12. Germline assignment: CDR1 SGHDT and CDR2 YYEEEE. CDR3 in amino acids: CASSPGGHAGAQYF. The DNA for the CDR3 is TGTGCCAGCAGCCCGGGGGGTCACGCCGGGGCCCAGTACTTC.

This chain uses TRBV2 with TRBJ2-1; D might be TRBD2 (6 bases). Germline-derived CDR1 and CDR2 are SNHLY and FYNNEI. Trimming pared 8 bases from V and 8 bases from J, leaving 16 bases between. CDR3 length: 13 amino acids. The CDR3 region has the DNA TGTGCCAGCTTGGAGGGGCGGACCCATGAGCAGTTCTTC. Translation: CASLEGRTHEQFF.

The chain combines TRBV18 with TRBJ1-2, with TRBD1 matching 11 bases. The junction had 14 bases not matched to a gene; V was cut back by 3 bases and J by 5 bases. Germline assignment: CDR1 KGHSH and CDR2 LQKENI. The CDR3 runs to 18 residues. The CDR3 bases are TGTGCCAGCTCACCCTCGCCGGGACAGGGGGTATCTATTTATGGCTACACCTTC. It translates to CASSPSPGQGVSIYGYTF.

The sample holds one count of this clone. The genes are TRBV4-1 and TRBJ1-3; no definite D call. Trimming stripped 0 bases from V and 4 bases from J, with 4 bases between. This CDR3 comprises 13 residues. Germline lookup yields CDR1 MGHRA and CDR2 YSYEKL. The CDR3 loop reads CASSQESGNTIYF. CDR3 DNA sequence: TGCGCCAGCAGCCAAGAATCCGGAAACACCATATATTTT.

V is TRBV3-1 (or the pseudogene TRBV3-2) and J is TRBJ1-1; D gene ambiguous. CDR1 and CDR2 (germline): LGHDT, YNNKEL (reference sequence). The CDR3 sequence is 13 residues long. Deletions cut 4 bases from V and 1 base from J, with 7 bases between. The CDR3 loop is CASSPTKNTEAFF. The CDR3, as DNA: TGTGCCAGCAGCCCCACAAAGAACACTGAAGCTTTCTTT.

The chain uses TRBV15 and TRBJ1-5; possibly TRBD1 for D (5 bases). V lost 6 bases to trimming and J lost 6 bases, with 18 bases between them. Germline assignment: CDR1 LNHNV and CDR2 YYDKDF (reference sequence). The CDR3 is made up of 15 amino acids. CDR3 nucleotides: TGTGCCACCAGGGAGAGGGCAGGGAAGACTCAGCCCCAGCATTTT. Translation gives CATRERAGKTQPQHF. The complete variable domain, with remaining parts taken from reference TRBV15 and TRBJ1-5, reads DAMVIQNPRYQVTQFGKPVTLSCSQTLNHNVMYWYQQKSSQAPKLLFHYYDKDFNNEADTPDNFQSRRPNTSFCFLDIRSPGLGDTAMYLCATRERAGKTQPQHFGDGTRLSIL.

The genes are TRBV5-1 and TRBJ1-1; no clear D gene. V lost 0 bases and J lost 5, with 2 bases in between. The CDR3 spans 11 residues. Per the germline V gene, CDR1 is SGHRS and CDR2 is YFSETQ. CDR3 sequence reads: CASSLGTEAFF. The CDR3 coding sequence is TGCGCCAGCAGCTTGGGTACTGAAGCTTTCTTT. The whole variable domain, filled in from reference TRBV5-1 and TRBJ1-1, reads KAGVTQTPRYLIKTRGQQVTLSCSPISGHRSVSWYQQTPGQGLQFLFEYFSETQRNKGNFPGRFSGRQFSNSRSEMNVSTLELGDSALYLCASSLGTEAFFGQGTRLTVV.

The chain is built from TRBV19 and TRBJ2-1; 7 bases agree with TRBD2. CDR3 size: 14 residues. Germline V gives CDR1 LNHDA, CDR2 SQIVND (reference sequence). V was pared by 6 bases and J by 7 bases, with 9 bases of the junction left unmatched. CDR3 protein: CASRDGGSVNEQFF. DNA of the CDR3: TGTGCCAGTAGGGACGGCGGGAGTGTAAATGAGCAGTTCTTC. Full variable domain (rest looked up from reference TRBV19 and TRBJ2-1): DGGITQSPKYLFRKEGQNVTLSCEQNLNHDAMYWYRQDPGQGLRLIYYSQIVNDFQKGDIAEGYSVSREKKESFPLTVTSAQKNPTAFYLCASRDGGSVNEQFFGPGTRLTVL.

The CDR3 DNA sequence: TGCGCCAGCAAGATCGGCAGGGGGGATGGCTACACCTTC. Translation: CASKIGRGDGYTF. The chain combines TRBV23-1 with TRBJ1-2; TRBD1 aligns across 7 bases. TRBV23-1 is annotated as an ORF whose role is uncertain. This CDR3 is built from 13 residues. V was clipped by 7 bases and J by 6 bases; unmatched bases: 8.

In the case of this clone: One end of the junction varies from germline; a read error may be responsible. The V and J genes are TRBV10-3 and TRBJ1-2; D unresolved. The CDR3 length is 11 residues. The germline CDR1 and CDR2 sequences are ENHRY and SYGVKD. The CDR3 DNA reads TGTGCCATCAGTGAGTCAAGCGATCGGGGATTC. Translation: CAISESSDRGF.

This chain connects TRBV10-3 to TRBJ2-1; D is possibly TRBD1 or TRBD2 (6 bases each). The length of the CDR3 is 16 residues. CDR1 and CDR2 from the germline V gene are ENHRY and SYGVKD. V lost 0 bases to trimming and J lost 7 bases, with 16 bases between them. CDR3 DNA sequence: TGTGCCATCAGTGAGTCGGGAACGGGGGCATGGAATGAGCAGTTCTTC. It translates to CAISESGTGAWNEQFF.

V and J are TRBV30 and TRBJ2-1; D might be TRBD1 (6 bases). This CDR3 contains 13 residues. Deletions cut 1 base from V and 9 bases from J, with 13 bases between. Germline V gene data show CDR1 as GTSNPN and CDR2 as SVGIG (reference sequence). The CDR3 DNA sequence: TGTGCCTGGAGTGCTCAGGGGTGGGGTGAGCAGTTCTTC. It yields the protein CAWSAQGWGEQFF. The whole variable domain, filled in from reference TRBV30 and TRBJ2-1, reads SQTIHQWPATLVQPVGSPLSLECTVEGTSNPNLYWYRQAAGRGLQLLFYSVGIGQISSEVPQNLSASRPQDRQFILSSKKLLLSDSGFYLCAWSAQGWGEQFFGPGTRLTVL.

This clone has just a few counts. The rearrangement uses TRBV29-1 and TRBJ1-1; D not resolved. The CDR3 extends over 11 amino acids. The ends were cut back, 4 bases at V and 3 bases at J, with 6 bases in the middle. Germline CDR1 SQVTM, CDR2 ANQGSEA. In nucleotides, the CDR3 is TGCAGCGTTGCAGAATACACTGAAGCTTTCTTT. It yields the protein CSVAEYTEAFF.

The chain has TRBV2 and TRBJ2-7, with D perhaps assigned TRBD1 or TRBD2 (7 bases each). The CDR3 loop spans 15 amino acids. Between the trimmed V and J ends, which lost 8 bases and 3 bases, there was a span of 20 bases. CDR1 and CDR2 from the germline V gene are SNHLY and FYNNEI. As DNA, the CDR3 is TGTGCCAGCCGGGCAGGGGGGGACCTTGACTACGAGCAGTACTTC. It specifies CASRAGGDLDYEQYF.

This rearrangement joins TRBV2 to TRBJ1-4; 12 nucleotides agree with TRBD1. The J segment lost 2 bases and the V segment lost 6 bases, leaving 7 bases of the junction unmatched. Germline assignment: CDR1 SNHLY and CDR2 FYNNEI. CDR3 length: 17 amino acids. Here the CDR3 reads CASRPGTGGITNEKLFF. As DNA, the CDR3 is TGTGCCAGCAGACCCGGGACAGGGGGCATCACTAATGAAAAACTGTTTTTT.

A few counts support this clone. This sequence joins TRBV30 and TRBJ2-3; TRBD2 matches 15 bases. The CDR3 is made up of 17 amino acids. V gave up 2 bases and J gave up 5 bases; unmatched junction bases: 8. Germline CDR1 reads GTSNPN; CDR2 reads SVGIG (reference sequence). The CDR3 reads CAWSQGLAGGPIDTQYF. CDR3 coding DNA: TGTGCCTGGAGTCAAGGACTAGCGGGAGGGCCGATAGATACGCAGTATTTT.